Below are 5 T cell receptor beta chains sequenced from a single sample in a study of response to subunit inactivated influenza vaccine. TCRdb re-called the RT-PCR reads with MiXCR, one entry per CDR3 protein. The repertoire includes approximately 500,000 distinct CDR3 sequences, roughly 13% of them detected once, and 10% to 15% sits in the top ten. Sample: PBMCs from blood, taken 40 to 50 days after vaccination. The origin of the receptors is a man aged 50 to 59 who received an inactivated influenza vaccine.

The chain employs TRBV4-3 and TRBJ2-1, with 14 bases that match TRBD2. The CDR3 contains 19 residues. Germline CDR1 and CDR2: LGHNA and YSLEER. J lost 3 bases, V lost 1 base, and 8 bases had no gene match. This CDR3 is CASSQGTSGGFAHYNEQFF. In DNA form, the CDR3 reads TGCGCCAGCAGCCAAGGGACTAGCGGGGGGTTCGCGCACTACAATGAGCAGTTCTTC.

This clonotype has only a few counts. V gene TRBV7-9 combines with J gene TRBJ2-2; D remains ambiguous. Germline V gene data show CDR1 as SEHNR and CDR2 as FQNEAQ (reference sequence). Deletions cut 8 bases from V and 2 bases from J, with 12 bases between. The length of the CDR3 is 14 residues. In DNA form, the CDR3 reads TGTGCCAGCCGGGCCCAGGCTAACACCGGGGAGCTGTTTTTT. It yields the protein CASRAQANTGELFF.

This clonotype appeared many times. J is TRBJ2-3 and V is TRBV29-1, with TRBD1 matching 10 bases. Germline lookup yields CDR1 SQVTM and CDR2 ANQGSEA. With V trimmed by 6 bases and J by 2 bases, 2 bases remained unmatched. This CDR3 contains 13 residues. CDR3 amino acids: CSVRQGATDTQYF. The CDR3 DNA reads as TGCAGCGTGCGACAGGGGGCCACAGATACGCAGTATTTT.

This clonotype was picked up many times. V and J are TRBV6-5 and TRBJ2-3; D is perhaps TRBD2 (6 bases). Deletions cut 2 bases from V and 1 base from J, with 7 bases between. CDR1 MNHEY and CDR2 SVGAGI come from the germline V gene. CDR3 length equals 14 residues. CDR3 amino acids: CASSYERGTDTQYF. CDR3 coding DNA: TGTGCCAGCAGTTACGAGCGGGGCACAGATACGCAGTATTTT.

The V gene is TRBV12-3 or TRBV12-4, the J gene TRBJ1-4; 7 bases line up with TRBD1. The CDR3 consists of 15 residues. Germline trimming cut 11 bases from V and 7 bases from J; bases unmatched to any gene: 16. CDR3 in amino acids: CACGTDPRSSEKLFF. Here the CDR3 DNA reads TGTGCCTGCGGGACAGATCCAAGAAGTAGTGAAAAACTGTTTTTT.